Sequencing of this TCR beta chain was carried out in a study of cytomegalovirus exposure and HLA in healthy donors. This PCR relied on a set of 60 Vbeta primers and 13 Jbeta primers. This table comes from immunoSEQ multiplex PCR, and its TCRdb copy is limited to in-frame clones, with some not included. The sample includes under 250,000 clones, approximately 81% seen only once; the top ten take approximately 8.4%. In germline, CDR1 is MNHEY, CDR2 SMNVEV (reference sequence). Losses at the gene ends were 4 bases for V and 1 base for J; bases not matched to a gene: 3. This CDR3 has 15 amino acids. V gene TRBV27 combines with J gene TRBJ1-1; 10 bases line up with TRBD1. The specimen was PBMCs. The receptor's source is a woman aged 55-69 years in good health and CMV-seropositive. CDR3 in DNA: TGTGCCAGCAGTTCGCGACAGGGGGCGAACACTGAAGCTTTCTTT. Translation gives CASSSRQGANTEAFF.